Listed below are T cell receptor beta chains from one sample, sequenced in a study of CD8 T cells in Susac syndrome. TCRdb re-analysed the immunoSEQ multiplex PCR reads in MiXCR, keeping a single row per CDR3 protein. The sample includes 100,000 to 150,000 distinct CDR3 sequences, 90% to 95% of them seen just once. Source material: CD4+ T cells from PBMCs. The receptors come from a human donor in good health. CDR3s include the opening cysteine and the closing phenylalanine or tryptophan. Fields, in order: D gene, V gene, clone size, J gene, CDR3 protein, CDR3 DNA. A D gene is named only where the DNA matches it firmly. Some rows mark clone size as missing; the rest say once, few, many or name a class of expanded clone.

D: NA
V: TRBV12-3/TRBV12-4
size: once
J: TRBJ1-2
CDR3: CAIAPPLSGYTF
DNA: TGTGCCATCGCCCCTCCCCTATCTGGCTACACCTTC

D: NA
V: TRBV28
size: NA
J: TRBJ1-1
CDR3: CASSSWAAGTVEAFF
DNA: TGTGCCAGCAGTTCCTGGGCCGCCGGGACCGTTGAAGCTTTCTTT

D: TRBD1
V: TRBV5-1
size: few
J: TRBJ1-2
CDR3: CASSEGDRDYGYTF
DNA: TGCGCCAGCAGCGAGGGGGACAGGGACTATGGCTACACCTTC

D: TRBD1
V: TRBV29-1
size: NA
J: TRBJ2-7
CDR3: CSGGGQGEQYF
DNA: TGCAGCGGTGGAGGACAGGGCGAGCAGTACTTC

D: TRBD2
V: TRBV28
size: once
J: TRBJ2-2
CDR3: CASSLGTSGIANTGELFF
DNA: TGTGCCAGCAGTCTCGGGACTAGCGGGATCGCGAACACCGGGGAGCTGTTTTTT

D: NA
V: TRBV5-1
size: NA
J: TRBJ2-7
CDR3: CASSPDGTPTYEQYF
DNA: TGCGCCAGCAGCCCGGATGGCACTCCCACCTACGAGCAGTACTTC

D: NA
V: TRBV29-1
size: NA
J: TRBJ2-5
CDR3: CSVETTRQETQYF
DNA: TGCAGCGTTGAAACCACTAGACAAGAGACCCAGTACTTC

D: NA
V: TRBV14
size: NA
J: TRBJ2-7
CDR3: CASSQDWKYEQYF
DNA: TGTGCCAGCAGCCAAGATTGGAAATACGAGCAGTACTTC

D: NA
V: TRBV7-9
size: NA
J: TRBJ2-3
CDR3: CASSLVQGVNTQYF
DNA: TGTGCCAGCAGCTTAGTACAGGGCGTAAATACGCAGTATTTT

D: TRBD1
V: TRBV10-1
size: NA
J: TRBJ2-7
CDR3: CASSDPGQGTYEQYF
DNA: TGCGCCAGCAGTGACCCGGGACAGGGGACCTACGAGCAGTACTTC

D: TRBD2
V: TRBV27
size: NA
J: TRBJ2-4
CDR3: CASRSTTLAVAKNIQYF
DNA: TGTGCCAGCAGATCCACGACACTAGCGGTAGCCAAAAACATTCAGTACTTC

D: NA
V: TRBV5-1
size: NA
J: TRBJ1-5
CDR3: CASSLEGGFNQPQHF
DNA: TGCGCCAGCAGCTTGGAAGGGGGTTTCAATCAGCCCCAGCATTTT

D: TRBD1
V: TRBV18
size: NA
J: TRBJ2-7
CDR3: CASSPRDRLMGTYEQYF
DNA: TGTGCCAGCTCACCCCGGGACAGGTTAATGGGTACCTACGAGCAGTACTTC

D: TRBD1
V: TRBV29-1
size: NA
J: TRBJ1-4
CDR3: CSALTGGNEKLFF
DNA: TGCAGCGCACTGACAGGGGGCAATGAAAAACTGTTTTTT

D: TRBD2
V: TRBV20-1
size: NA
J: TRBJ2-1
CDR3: CSATSGEHRNEQFF
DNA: TGCAGTGCCACTAGCGGGGAGCATCGCAATGAGCAGTTCTTC

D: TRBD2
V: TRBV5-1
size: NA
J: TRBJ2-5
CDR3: CASSLGREIVETQYF
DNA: TGCGCCAGCAGCTTGGGGCGGGAGATCGTTGAGACCCAGTACTTC

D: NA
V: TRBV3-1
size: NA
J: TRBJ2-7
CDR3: CASSQGMAYEQYF
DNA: TGTGCCAGCAGCCAAGGGATGGCCTACGAGCAGTACTTC

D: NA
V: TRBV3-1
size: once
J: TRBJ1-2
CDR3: CASSQGLGYTF
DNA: TGTGCCAGCAGCCAGGGCCTTGGCTACACCTTC

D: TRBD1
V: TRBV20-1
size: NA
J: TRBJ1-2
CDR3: CSARVRTGGVGYTF
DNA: TGCAGTGCTAGAGTCAGGACAGGGGGCGTCGGCTACACCTTC

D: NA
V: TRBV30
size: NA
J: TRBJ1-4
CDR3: CAWSVRENEKLFF
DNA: TGTGCCTGGAGTGTACGGGAGAACGAAAAACTGTTTTTT

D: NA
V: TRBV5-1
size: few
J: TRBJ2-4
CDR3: CASSLEAGVAKNIQYF
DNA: TGCGCCAGCAGCTTGGAGGCAGGGGTAGCCAAAAACATTCAGTACTTC

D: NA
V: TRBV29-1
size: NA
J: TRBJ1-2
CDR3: CSVGQLTYGYTF
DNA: TGCAGCGTCGGACAGTTAACCTATGGCTACACCTTC

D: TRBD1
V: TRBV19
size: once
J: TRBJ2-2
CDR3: CASRWTGETGELFF
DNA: TGTGCCAGTAGGTGGACAGGGGAAACCGGGGAGCTGTTTTTT

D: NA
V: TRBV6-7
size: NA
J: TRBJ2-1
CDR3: CATHQRHNEQFF
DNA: TGTGCCACGCACCAGCGCCACAATGAGCAGTTCTTC

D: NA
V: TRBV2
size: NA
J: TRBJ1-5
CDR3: CASSEAPTGYSNQPQHF
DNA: TGTGCCAGCAGTGAAGCGCCGACAGGTTATAGCAATCAGCCCCAGCATTTT

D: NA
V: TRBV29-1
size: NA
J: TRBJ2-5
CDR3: CSVDRAWETQYF
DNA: TGCAGCGTTGACAGGGCTTGGGAGACCCAGTACTTC

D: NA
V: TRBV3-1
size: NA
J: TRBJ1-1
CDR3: CASSQLAGAEAFF
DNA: TGTGCCAGCAGCCAATTGGCGGGCGCTGAAGCTTTCTTT

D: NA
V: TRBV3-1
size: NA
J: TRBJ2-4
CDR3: CASSPSQGVVGNIQYF
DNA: TGTGCCAGCAGCCCATCCCAGGGAGTAGTTGGGAACATTCAGTACTTC

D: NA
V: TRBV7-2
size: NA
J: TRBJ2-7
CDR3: CASSESTGFPDEQYF
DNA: TGTGCCAGCAGCGAGTCTACAGGGTTTCCCGACGAGCAGTACTTC

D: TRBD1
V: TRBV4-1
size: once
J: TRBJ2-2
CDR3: CASSRTGTETGELFF
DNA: TGCGCCAGCAGCCGGACAGGGACGGAAACCGGGGAGCTGTTTTTT

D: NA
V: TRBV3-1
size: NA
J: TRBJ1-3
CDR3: CASSQDGSVQGWSSGNTIYF
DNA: TGTGCCAGCAGCCAAGATGGATCGGTGCAGGGTTGGAGCTCTGGAAACACCATATATTTT

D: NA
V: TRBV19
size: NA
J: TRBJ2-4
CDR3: CASSLRGGSAKNIQYF
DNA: TGTGCCAGTAGTCTCAGGGGAGGATCAGCCAAAAACATTCAGTACTTC

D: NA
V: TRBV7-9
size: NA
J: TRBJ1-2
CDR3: CASSLVQTTNYGYTF
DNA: TGTGCCAGCAGCTTAGTTCAGACAACTAACTATGGCTACACCTTC

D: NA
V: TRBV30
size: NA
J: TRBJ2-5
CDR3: CAWTGGTAGETQYF
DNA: TGTGCCTGGACCGGAGGGACGGCGGGGGAGACCCAGTACTTC

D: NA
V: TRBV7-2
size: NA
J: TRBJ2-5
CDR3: CASSSAGPRGTQYF
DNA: TGTGCCAGCAGCTCGGCGGGACCTAGGGGGACCCAGTACTTC

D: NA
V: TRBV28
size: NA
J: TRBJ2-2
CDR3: CASSFRGIAGELFF
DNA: TGTGCCAGCAGTTTCAGGGGTATTGCCGGGGAGCTGTTTTTT

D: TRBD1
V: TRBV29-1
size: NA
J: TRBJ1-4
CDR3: CSGAPGGTNEKLFF
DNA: TGCAGCGGGGCACCAGGGGGCACTAATGAAAAACTGTTTTTT

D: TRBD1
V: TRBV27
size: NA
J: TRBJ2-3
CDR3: CASRARQGGTDTQYF
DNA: TGTGCCAGCAGGGCCAGACAGGGGGGCACAGATACGCAGTATTTT

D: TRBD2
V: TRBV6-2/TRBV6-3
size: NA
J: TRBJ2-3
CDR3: CASSYVPIGGRDTDTQYF
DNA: TGTGCCAGCAGTTACGTGCCCATCGGCGGGAGGGATACAGATACGCAGTATTTT

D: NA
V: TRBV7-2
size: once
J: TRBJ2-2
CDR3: CASSLVGTNTGELFF
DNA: TGTGCCAGCAGCTTAGTGGGAACGAACACCGGGGAGCTGTTTTTT

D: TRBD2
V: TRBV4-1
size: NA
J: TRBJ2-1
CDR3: CASSRRGLAAPRQFF
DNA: TGCGCCAGCAGCCGACGCGGACTAGCGGCCCCCCGGCAGTTCTTC

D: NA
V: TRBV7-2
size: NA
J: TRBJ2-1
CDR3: CASSLGRAGVGEQFF
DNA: TGTGCCAGCAGCTTAGGGAGGGCAGGGGTGGGTGAGCAGTTCTTC

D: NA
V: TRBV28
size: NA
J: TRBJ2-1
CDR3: CASSSFTTGIYNEQFF
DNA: TGTGCCAGCAGCTCCTTCACTACCGGGATCTACAATGAGCAGTTCTTC

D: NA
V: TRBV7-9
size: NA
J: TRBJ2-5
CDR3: CASSLEVGEETQYF
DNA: TGTGCCAGCAGCCTGGAGGTGGGCGAGGAGACCCAGTACTTC

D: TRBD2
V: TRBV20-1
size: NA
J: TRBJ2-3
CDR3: CSGTGTSDDTQYF
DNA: TGCAGTGGTACAGGGACTAGCGATGATACGCAGTATTTT

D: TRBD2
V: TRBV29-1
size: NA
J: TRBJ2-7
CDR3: CSVEGAEAGLVGREQYF
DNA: TGCAGCGTTGAAGGCGCCGAAGCAGGACTAGTAGGGAGGGAGCAGTACTTC

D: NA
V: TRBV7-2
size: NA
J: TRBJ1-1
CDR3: CASRTDRASNTEAFF
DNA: TGTGCCAGCCGAACCGACCGGGCCTCGAACACTGAAGCTTTCTTT

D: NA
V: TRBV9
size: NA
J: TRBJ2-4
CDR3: CASSLQGNIQYF
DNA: TGTGCCAGCAGCCTTCAGGGGAACATTCAGTACTTC

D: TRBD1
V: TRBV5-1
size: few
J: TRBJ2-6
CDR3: CASSFGQGTGANVLTF
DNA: TGCGCCAGCAGCTTCGGACAGGGAACTGGGGCCAACGTCCTGACTTTC

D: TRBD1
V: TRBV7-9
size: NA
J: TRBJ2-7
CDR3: CASSPTWTGEPYEQYF
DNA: TGTGCCAGCAGCCCCACCTGGACAGGGGAGCCCTACGAGCAGTACTTC

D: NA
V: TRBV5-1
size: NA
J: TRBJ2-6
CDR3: CASSLAFSGANVLTF
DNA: TGCGCCAGCAGCTTGGCTTTCTCTGGGGCCAACGTCCTGACTTTC

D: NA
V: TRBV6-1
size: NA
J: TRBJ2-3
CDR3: CATVWGGTDTQYF
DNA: TGTGCCACCGTTTGGGGGGGCACAGATACGCAGTATTTT

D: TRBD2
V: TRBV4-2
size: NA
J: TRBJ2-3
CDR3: CASSQNGGRSTDTQYF
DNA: TGTGCCAGCAGCCAAAATGGCGGGAGGAGCACAGATACGCAGTATTTT

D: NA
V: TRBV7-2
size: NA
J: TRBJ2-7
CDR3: CASSSHGAYEQYF
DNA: TGTGCCAGCAGCTCCCACGGGGCCTACGAGCAGTACTTC

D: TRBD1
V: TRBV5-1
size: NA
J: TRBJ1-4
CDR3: CASSSQGAHEKLFF
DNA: TGCGCCAGCAGCTCACAGGGGGCTCATGAAAAACTGTTTTTT

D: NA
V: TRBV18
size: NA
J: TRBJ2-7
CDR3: CASSPPVSLYEQYF
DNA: TGTGCCAGCTCACCACCGGTAAGCCTCTACGAGCAGTACTTC

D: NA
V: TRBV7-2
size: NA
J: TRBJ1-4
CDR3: CASSLFYVPGEKLFF
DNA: TGTGCCAGCAGCTTATTTTATGTTCCAGGCGAAAAACTGTTTTTT

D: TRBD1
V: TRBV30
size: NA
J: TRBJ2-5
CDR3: CAWSVEGAKETQYF
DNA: TGTGCCTGGAGTGTCGAGGGGGCGAAAGAGACCCAGTACTTC